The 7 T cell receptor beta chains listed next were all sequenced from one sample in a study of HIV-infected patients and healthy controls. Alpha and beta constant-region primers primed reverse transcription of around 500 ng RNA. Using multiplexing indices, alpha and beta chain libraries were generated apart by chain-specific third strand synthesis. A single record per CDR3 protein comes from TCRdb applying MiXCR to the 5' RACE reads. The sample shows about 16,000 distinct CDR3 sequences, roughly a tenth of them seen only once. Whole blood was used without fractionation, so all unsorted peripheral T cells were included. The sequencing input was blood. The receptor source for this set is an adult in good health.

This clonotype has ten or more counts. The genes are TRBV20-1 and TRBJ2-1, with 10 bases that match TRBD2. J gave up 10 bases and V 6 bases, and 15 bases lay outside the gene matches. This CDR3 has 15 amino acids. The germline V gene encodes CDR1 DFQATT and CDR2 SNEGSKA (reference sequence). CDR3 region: CSAKTASGSLDEQFF. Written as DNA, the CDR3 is TGCAGTGCCAAAACGGCTAGCGGGAGTCTAGACGAGCAGTTCTTC.

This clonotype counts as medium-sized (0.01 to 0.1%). The CDR3 DNA reads as TGCGCCAGCAGTGAATTACAGGGGGCGGCTTTCTTT. Translating it yields CASSELQGAAFF. The V call is TRBV10-2, the J call TRBJ1-1; 9 nucleotides agree with TRBD1. The germline V gene has CDR1 WSHSY and CDR2 SAAADI. The CDR3 consists of 12 residues. With 3 bases clipped from V and 11 bases from J, the junction kept 4 bases outside the gene matches.

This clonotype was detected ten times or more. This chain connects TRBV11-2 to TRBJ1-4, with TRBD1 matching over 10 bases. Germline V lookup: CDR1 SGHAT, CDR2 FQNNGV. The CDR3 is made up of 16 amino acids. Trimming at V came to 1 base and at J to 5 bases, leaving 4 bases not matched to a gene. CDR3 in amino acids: CASSLGDRGRNEKLFF. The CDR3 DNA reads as TGTGCCAGCAGCTTAGGGGACAGGGGAAGGAATGAAAAACTGTTTTTT.

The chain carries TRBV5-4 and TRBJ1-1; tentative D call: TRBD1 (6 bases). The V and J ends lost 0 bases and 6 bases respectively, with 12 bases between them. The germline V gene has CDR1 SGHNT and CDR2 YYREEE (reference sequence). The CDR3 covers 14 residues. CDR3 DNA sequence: TGTGCCAGCAGCTTGGGGGAGGGGGGGCCTGAAGCTTTCTTT. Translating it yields CASSLGEGGPEAFF.

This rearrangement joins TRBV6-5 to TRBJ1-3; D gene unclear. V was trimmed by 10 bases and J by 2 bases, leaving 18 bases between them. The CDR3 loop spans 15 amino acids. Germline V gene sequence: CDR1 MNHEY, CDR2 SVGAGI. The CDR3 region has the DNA TGTGCCACCTCCCGGCGGAGGGAGGCTGGAAACACCATATATTTT. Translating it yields CATSRRREAGNTIYF.

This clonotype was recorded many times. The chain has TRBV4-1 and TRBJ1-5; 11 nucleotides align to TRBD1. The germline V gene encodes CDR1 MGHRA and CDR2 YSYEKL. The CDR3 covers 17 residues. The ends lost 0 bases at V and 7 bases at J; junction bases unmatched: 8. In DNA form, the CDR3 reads TGCGCCAGCAGCCAAGATCCAGGGACAGGGGGTGGGCAGCCCCAGCATTTT. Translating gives CASSQDPGTGGGQPQHF.

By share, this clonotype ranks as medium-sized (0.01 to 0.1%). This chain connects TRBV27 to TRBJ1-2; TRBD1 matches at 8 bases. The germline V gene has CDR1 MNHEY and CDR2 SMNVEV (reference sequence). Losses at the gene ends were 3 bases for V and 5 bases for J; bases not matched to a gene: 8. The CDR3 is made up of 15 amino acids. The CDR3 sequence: CASSFTRGRRYGYTF. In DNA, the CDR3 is TGTGCCAGCAGTTTTACCAGGGGGCGCCGATATGGCTACACCTTC.